The rows below give T cell receptor beta chains drawn from one sample of a study of OX40 agonist ivuxolimab in advanced cancers. Assay used: immunoSEQ multiplex PCR; TCRdb lists only in-frame clones, some missing. The sample comprises some 15,000 clones, over 60% of which are singletons, and less than 40% rests with the top ten. The source was CD4+ or CD8+ T cells sorted from blood, collected in a trial of the OX40 agonist ivuxolimab. The receptors stem from an adult with an advanced solid tumor such as melanoma, head and neck, liver or kidney cancer. Both conserved end residues are part of each CDR3. The D gene is left open where the match is weak. Not all rows give a size; the values are once, few, many and, for expanded clones, a class.

cdr3_aa	cdr3_nt	clone_size	v_call	j_call	d_call
CASSQGRTEQYF	TGTGCCAGCAGCCAGGGGAGGACCGAGCAGTACTTC	.	TRBV7-9	TRBJ2-7	.
CATKELANEKLFF	TGTGCCACCAAAGAGTTAGCTAATGAAAAACTGTTTTTT	few	TRBV27	TRBJ1-4	.
CSVEFLVAGELFF	TGCAGCGTTGAGTTTTTGGTGGCCGGGGAGCTGTTTTTT	.	TRBV29-1	TRBJ2-2	.
CASSPGLAGGLEADTQYF	TGTGCCAGCAGTCCCGGACTAGCGGGAGGACTGGAGGCAGATACGCAGTATTTT	.	TRBV28	TRBJ2-3	TRBD2
CASSSGLAVEQFF	TGTGCCAGCAGCTCAGGACTAGCCGTTGAGCAGTTCTTC	.	TRBV7-8	TRBJ2-1	TRBD2
CASSLSTGQETQYF	TGTGCCAGCAGCCTGTCGACAGGCCAAGAGACCCAGTACTTC	.	TRBV7-9	TRBJ2-5	.
CASSEYASYNEQFF	TGTGCCAGCAGTGAATATGCCAGCTACAATGAGCAGTTCTTC	.	TRBV25-1	TRBJ2-1	.
CASSSGQDMWNYEQYF	TGTGCCAGCAGCTCGGGACAGGACATGTGGAACTACGAGCAGTACTTC	few	TRBV7-9	TRBJ2-7	TRBD1
CASSFPGGTTNEKLFF	TGTGCCAGCAGCTTCCCAGGGGGCACAACTAATGAAAAACTGTTTTTT	.	TRBV11-2	TRBJ1-4	TRBD1
CASSRARQETQYF	TGTGCCAGTAGTAGGGCGCGCCAAGAGACCCAGTACTTC	.	TRBV19	TRBJ2-5	.
CASRQTGSYQPQHF	TGTGCCAGCAGGCAGACAGGGTCGTATCAGCCCCAGCATTTT	.	TRBV27	TRBJ1-5	TRBD1
CASSETNTGELFF	TGTGCCAGCAGTGAGACGAACACCGGGGAGCTGTTTTTT	few	TRBV6-4	TRBJ2-2	.
CASTSLAAGSETQYF	TGTGCCAGCACCTCGCTGGCCGCTGGATCGGAGACCCAGTACTTC	.	TRBV6-6	TRBJ2-5	.
CATSLGAGGSGANVLTF	TGTGCCACCAGTTTGGGAGCGGGAGGCTCTGGGGCCAACGTCCTGACTTTC	.	TRBV28	TRBJ2-6	TRBD2
CASSFLGSHEQFF	TGTGCCAGCAGTTTCCTCGGGAGTCATGAGCAGTTCTTC	.	TRBV6-5	TRBJ2-1	.
CASSLVEGGNTEAFF	TGTGCCAGCAGCTTAGTTGAGGGAGGGAACACTGAAGCTTTCTTT	.	TRBV11-2	TRBJ1-1	.
CASSLTGVAYEQYF	TGTGCCAGCAGTTTAACGGGAGTAGCCTACGAGCAGTACTTC	once	TRBV27	TRBJ2-7	.
CASTKIRGGGNQPQHF	TGTGCCAGTACCAAGATCAGGGGGGGTGGCAATCAGCCCCAGCATTTT	.	TRBV19	TRBJ1-5	TRBD1
CASSDGAGVSDTQYF	TGTGCCAGCAGTGACGGGGCGGGAGTGTCGGATACGCAGTATTTT	.	TRBV6-4	TRBJ2-3	TRBD2
CASSLQLAGVGTDTQYF	TGCGCCAGCAGCTTACAACTAGCGGGAGTCGGCACAGATACGCAGTATTTT	.	TRBV5-1	TRBJ2-3	TRBD2
CASKAPSGRSYNEQFF	TGTGCCAGCAAGGCGCCTAGCGGGAGATCTTACAATGAGCAGTTCTTC	.	TRBV7-8	TRBJ2-1	TRBD2
CASGQGLAEQYF	TGTGCCAGCGGACAGGGGTTGGCCGAGCAGTACTTC	.	TRBV27	TRBJ2-7	TRBD1
CASGGGYEQYF	TGCGCCAGCGGGGGTGGGTACGAGCAGTACTTC	once	TRBV10-2	TRBJ2-7	.
CASSEGTSAQETQYF	TGCGCCAGCAGTGAAGGGACTAGCGCACAAGAGACCCAGTACTTC	.	TRBV10-2	TRBJ2-5	TRBD2
CASSELAGEMVEWETQYF	TGTGCCAGCAGTGAATTAGCGGGAGAGATGGTAGAATGGGAGACCCAGTACTTC	.	TRBV6-1	TRBJ2-5	TRBD2
CASSPGQGASNEKLFF	TGTGCCTCCTCTCCGGGACAGGGGGCTTCTAATGAAAAACTGTTTTTT	once	TRBV28	TRBJ1-4	TRBD1
CARSLAGDRPEDTEAFF	TGTGCCAGAAGCTTGGCTGGGGACCGGCCAGAGGACACTGAAGCTTTCTTT	.	TRBV5-3	TRBJ1-1	.
CASSLTQDPSYEQYF	TGTGCCAGCAGCTTAACACAGGACCCCTCCTACGAGCAGTACTTC	.	TRBV7-9	TRBJ2-7	.
CASSYPGDSSYEQYF	TGTGCCAGCAGCTATCCCGGGGACTCTTCCTACGAGCAGTACTTC	.	TRBV11-2	TRBJ2-7	.
CSVEDWGQGKSYEQYF	TGCAGCGTTGAAGATTGGGGGCAGGGAAAATCCTACGAGCAGTACTTC	.	TRBV29-1	TRBJ2-7	.
CASSLAFRGLAGVDGGELFF	TGTGCCAGCAGCTTAGCGTTTCGGGGACTAGCGGGAGTAGACGGCGGGGAGCTGTTTTTT	.	TRBV7-6	TRBJ2-2	TRBD2
CASSSPGTGIYEQYF	TGTGCCAGCAGTTCCCCGGGGACAGGGATCTACGAGCAGTACTTC	.	TRBV27	TRBJ2-7	TRBD1
CASSYSIYEQYF	TGTGCCAGCAGTTACTCCATCTACGAGCAGTACTTC	.	TRBV6-6	TRBJ2-7	.
CASRKSYHPQPQHF	TGTGCCAGCAGGAAATCGTACCACCCTCAGCCCCAGCATTTT	once	TRBV28	TRBJ1-5	.
CASSFLDNTGELFF	TGTGCCAGCAGTTTTCTAGATAACACCGGGGAGCTGTTTTTT	few	TRBV6-5	TRBJ2-2	.
CASGDREAYSNQPQHF	TGTGCCAGTGGGGACAGGGAAGCTTATAGCAATCAGCCCCAGCATTTT	few	TRBV19	TRBJ1-5	TRBD1
CASSLGQGQEKLFF	TGTGCCAGCAGCTTAGGACAGGGCCAGGAAAAACTGTTTTTT	.	TRBV7-9	TRBJ1-4	TRBD1
CASSAPGQGAGYGYTF	TGTGCCAGCAGCGCACCGGGACAGGGGGCTGGCTATGGCTACACCTTC	.	TRBV9	TRBJ1-2	TRBD1
CSVEGQGRRGYTF	TGCAGCGTTGAGGGACAGGGACGGCGGGGCTACACCTTC	.	TRBV29-1	TRBJ1-2	TRBD1
CASRTGGGYTF	TGTGCCAGTAGGACAGGGGGTGGCTACACCTTC	few	TRBV19	TRBJ1-2	TRBD1
CASSATGGPYEQYF	TGTGCCAGCAGCGCAACCGGAGGCCCCTACGAGCAGTACTTC	large	TRBV6-6	TRBJ2-7	.
CASSSRGSSYEQYF	TGTGCCAGCAGTAGCCGGGGGAGCTCCTACGAGCAGTACTTC	few	TRBV6-1	TRBJ2-7	.
CASSWGQYTEAFF	TGTGCCAGCAGTTGGGGACAGTACACTGAAGCTTTCTTT	.	TRBV27	TRBJ1-1	TRBD1
CASSSSSVAGELFF	TGTGCCAGCAGTTCTTCTAGCGTCGCCGGGGAGCTGTTTTTT	.	TRBV6-5	TRBJ2-2	.
CASSLRGTALNTEAFF	TGTGCCAGCAGCTTACGGGGTACCGCCTTGAACACTGAAGCTTTCTTT	.	TRBV7-8	TRBJ1-1	.
CASSAPRVDRGRRNTGELFF	TGTGCCAGCAGCGCCCCCCGCGTCGACAGGGGCCGAAGGAACACCGGGGAGCTGTTTTTT	once	TRBV7-6	TRBJ2-2	TRBD1